This T cell receptor (beta chain) was recorded in a study of regulatory T cells in long-lasting Graves disease. Study background: Graves' patients, diagnosed recently, had received antithyroid drugs under 3 months.

Assembly of TCR beta libraries relied on iRepertoire HTBI primers together with Arm-PCR of CDR3 regions. TCRdb processed the multiplex PCR reads anew with MiXCR; each CDR3 protein has one entry. The sample records 500,000 to 700,000 distinct CDR3 sequences, roughly 15% being singletons. The study, taken as a whole, reports: Persistent disease favored TRBV28, TRBJ1-2 and TRBJ2-5.

This CDR3 has 13 amino acids. CDR1 is SGHTA, CDR2 FQGNSA, per germline. Trimming took off 5 bases at V and 10 bases at J, with 12 bases between the two ends. Regarding time point: newly diagnosed GD, antithyroid drugs for less than 3 months. From RNA extracted from PBMCs, the TCR library was made. In its sample, this clonotype was seen many times. The antigen remains unidentified. A further study also used this sample, focusing on T cells in Graves' hyperthyroidism and ophthalmopathy. As reported in that work: Ophthalmopathy got predicted by the model a median around six months before its onset.

Specimen: peripheral blood mononuclear cells (PBMCs), collected at new diagnosis, from a patient treated with antithyroid drugs. The clonotype originates from a woman aged 25 to 39 with Graves disease. The chain links TRBV7-2 to TRBJ1-6, with a possible D match to TRBD1 (6 bases). The CDR3 DNA follows: TGTGCCAGCAGCCCGGACAGTTTGTCACCCCTCCACTTT. Its translation is CASSPDSLSPLHF.